This T cell receptor (beta chain) stems from a study of cytomegalovirus exposure and HLA in healthy donors. Findings of the study overall: TCR beta chains associated with HLA were, in a later analysis, more clonally expanded than equally common others. Presence/absence analyses supposed approximately even sequencing depth among donors. TRBV6-2, TRBV6-3 and some other V segments were unresolvable in 87-base-pair reads. Later genetic work tied a missense DCLRE1C variant to beta-chain V and J trimming.

CDR3 length: 13 amino acids. J gave up 8 bases and V 2 bases, and 5 bases lay outside the gene matches. Germline CDR1 and CDR2: MRHNA and SNTAGT. PCR involved 60 Vbeta and 13 Jbeta primers. TCRdb's copy holds only in-frame clones and misses some; the assay was immunoSEQ multiplex PCR. The sample contains 150,000 to 200,000 clones, 68% of which appear only once. Concerning this clone itself: No antigen is known for it.

Sequenced: PBMCs. V and J are TRBV6-4 and TRBJ1-1; 7 bases align to TRBD1. This receptor was taken from a woman younger than 30 in good health and CMV-seropositive. The CDR3 DNA reads as TGTGCCAGCAGTGACCCCGAAGGGGGCGAAGCTTTCTTT. This codes for CASSDPEGGEAFF.